The clone carrying this T cell receptor (beta chain) was picked up one time. The antigen is not known. This sample is part of a study of Ad26.COV2.S vaccination and SARS-CoV-2 variants. Broader study findings: Those who received the vaccine showed greater spike-specific TCR breadth than those given placebo.

Described treatment: roughly 19 received Ad26.COV2.S at low or high dose, single or two shots; roughly 5 received placebo; per-sample allocation not given. Material that was analyzed had been drawn on day 63 after the first vaccine or placebo injection. The sample came from a Boston adult aged 18-55 years. Here immunoSEQ multiplex PCR was the method, and the copy in TCRdb shows in-frame clones only, minus some. The table records nearly 400,000 clones, 75% to 90% of them present only once. The CDR3 runs 15 residues. Germline CDR1 and CDR2: MNHEY and SMNVEV (reference sequence). V was cut by 4 bases and J by 0 bases, with 11 bases left in between.

The receptor comes from a person between 18 and 59 years old who received the Ad26.COV2.S COVID-19 vaccine or a placebo. This chain uses TRBV27 with TRBJ2-3, with a possible D match to TRBD2 (5 bases). The source material was peripheral blood, sampled in a trial of Ad26.COV2.S vaccine versus placebo. CDR3 sequence reads: CASSSDFTSTDTQYF. In DNA, the CDR3 is TGTGCCAGCAGTTCGGACTTCACTAGCACAGATACGCAGTATTTT.